One T cell receptor beta chain is described in this entry. The germline V gene has CDR1 SGHTA and CDR2 FQGNSA. CDR3 length equals 14 residues. With 1 base removed from V and 8 bases from J, the gap between germline ends came to 14 bases. Clones were read by immunoSEQ multiplex PCR, and TCRdb kept only the in-frame ones, dropping some. The sample yields approximately 160,000 clones, 70% to 90% seen once. These data belong to a study of blood T cell repertoires in COVID-19. Study overall: T cells, B-cell-depleted T cells, or PBMCs supplied cDNA or gDNA.

The rearrangement uses TRBV7-2 and TRBJ1-2; unclear D gene. Sequencing used peripheral blood. This receptor was taken from a man between 35 and 55 years old who had recovered from COVID-19. CDR3 coding DNA: TGTGCCAGCAGCTTAGTAAGACATCGGAAGGGCTACACCTTC. It translates to CASSLVRHRKGYTF. The full variable domain, with the rest looked up from reference TRBV7-2 and TRBJ1-2, is GAGVSQSPSNKVTEKGKDVELRCDPISGHTALYWYRQSLGQGLEFLIYFQGNSAPDKSGLPSDRFSAERTGGSVSTLTIQRTQQEDSAVYLCASSLVRHRKGYTFGSGTRLTVV.